This TCR beta chain was obtained from a study of T cell repertoires in cytomegalovirus infection. As for the study in general: CMV epitopes used comprised recently identified HLA-C-restricted ones and well-studied HLA-B-restricted ones. An indication of both CMV infection and matching HLA type came from public TCR beta signatures.

Study observations and caveats: Across the ex vivo response, the dominant clonotypes were HLA-C-restricted CMV-specific TCR beta clonotypes. Summed frequency of public TCR beta families distinguished CMV carriers with the relevant HLA.

A note on this clonotype: Its matching antigen is unknown.

TCRdb used MiXCR to reprocess the reads, holding one entry per CDR3 protein. The data hold roughly 310,000 distinct CDR3 sequences, with under 35% observed a single time. The input for sequencing was cultured PBMCs, taken from culture after CMV antigen stimulation. The sequence derives from a human donor in good health (CMV status not recorded). Some clones in this sample may be carry-over from other donors' samples.

The DNA of the CDR3 is TGTGCCAGCAGTGTTACAAACCTACAGGGCCACGAGCAGTACTTC. This gives the protein CASSVTNLQGHEQYF. The chain is built from TRBV6-6 and TRBJ2-7; perhaps TRBD1 as D (6 bases). Germline V gene lookup returns CDR1 MNHNY and CDR2 SVGAGI (reference sequence). V lost 5 bases and J lost 5, with 19 bases in between. The CDR3 is 15 residues long.